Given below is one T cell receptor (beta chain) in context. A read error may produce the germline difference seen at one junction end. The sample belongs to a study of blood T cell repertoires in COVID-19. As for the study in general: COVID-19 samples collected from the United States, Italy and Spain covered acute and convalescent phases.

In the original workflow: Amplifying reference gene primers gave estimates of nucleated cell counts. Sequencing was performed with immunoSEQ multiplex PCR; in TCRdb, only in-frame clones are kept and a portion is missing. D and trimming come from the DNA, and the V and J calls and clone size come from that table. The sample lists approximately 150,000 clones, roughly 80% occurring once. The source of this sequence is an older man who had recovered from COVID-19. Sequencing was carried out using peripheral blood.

As DNA, the CDR3 is TGTGCCAGCAGCCAGACAAGTAGCGGGAGATCTCCCCTCTTC. Encoded protein: CASSQTSSGRSPLF. The V and J genes are TRBV7-9 and TRBJ2-1; 9 nucleotides line up with TRBD2. Per the germline V gene, CDR1 is SEHNR and CDR2 is FQNEAQ (reference sequence). The CDR3 length is 14 residues.